Here is one T cell receptor beta chain with its context. Its binding antigen is unknown. The data were obtained in a study of T cell responses to AZD1222 COVID-19 vaccine (dated by TCRdb to about 2021). Turning to the overall study: TCR sequencing covered 233 trial participants: about 210 given two doses of AZD1222 and around 26 given two doses of MenACWY control vaccine. Enrollment into the trials was organized by age into subgroups of 18-55, 56-69 and 70-plus years, and those subgroups contained roughly 150, 30 and 60 TCR-sequenced participants, respectively. Here is what the overall study found, with its caveats: Spike-specific TCR breadth and depth rose significantly after two AZD1222 doses compared with day 0 and with MenACWY recipients. In the small 56-69-year group, the increase in depth fell short of significance, most likely because of low power. Only five or six AZD1222 recipients were SARS-CoV-2 seropositive at baseline, limiting conclusions about previously exposed vaccinees. Most participants were white British and females outnumbered males, and the authors suggested that clonal diversity may have been underestimated. Because no day 14 peak-response samples were available, repertoires were characterized only after the peak T cell response. Reportedly, almost half of the unique spike-specific TCRs recognized epitopes lying outside the regions that are mutated in the B.1.351 and B.1.1.7 variants. CD4 TCRs associated with the vaccine covered the entire spike protein, and the dominant responses were in regions 160-218 and 743-854.

The germline V gene provides CDR1 KGHSH and CDR2 LQKENI. Trimming takes 4 bases off V and 4 bases off J; junction bases not matched to a gene: 7. The CDR3 contains 15 residues, cysteine and phenylalanine counted. The entry retains the CDR3 DNA only, 45 bases that are in frame from base 1. The meaning of the sample's time point label: baseline before first vaccination. Samples from vaccinated people were obtained from the UK trials COV001 and COV002, which included a single-blind randomized controlled phase 2/3 trial of AZD1222 (ChAdOx1 nCoV-19) in healthy adults. For TCRbeta chain sequencing, PBMC samples were collected from trial participants at day 0 and at day 28 after the second dose. The CDR3 regions of human TCRbeta chains were subjected to immunosequencing. Regarding the original processing steps: TCRs in the repertoires were matched against a reference library of SARS-CoV-2-specific TCRs that had been generated with the MIRA antigen-specificity platform. Breadth meant the fraction of unique TCRs that were SARS-CoV-2-associated, whereas depth meant the fraction of total T cells that were SARS-CoV-2-associated. Each spike-specific TCR was assigned to its reactive spike region and to a CD4 or CD8 class using the MIRA data. Log10-transformed breadth and depth values were compared by one-way ANOVA with Sidak's multiple comparisons tests. TCRdb retrieved this table from immuneACCESS and kept in-frame rearrangements only. Not all clones are present; in checked studies, unresolved V genes account for under half, and no reason is known for the remainder. V and J calls and clone size come straight from that table; D and trimming were deduced from the DNA. This sample's clone table shows over 120,000 clones. The ten largest clonotypes hold 2.2% of the sample.

This sequence was found in an adult in good health. This chain joins TRBV18 to TRBJ1-1; the central 9 bases match TRBD1. Sequencing was carried out using peripheral blood. The bases are TGTGCCAGCTCACTGGGACAGGGTCCCCTCACTGAAGCTTTCTTT. This gives the protein CASSLGQGPLTEAFF.